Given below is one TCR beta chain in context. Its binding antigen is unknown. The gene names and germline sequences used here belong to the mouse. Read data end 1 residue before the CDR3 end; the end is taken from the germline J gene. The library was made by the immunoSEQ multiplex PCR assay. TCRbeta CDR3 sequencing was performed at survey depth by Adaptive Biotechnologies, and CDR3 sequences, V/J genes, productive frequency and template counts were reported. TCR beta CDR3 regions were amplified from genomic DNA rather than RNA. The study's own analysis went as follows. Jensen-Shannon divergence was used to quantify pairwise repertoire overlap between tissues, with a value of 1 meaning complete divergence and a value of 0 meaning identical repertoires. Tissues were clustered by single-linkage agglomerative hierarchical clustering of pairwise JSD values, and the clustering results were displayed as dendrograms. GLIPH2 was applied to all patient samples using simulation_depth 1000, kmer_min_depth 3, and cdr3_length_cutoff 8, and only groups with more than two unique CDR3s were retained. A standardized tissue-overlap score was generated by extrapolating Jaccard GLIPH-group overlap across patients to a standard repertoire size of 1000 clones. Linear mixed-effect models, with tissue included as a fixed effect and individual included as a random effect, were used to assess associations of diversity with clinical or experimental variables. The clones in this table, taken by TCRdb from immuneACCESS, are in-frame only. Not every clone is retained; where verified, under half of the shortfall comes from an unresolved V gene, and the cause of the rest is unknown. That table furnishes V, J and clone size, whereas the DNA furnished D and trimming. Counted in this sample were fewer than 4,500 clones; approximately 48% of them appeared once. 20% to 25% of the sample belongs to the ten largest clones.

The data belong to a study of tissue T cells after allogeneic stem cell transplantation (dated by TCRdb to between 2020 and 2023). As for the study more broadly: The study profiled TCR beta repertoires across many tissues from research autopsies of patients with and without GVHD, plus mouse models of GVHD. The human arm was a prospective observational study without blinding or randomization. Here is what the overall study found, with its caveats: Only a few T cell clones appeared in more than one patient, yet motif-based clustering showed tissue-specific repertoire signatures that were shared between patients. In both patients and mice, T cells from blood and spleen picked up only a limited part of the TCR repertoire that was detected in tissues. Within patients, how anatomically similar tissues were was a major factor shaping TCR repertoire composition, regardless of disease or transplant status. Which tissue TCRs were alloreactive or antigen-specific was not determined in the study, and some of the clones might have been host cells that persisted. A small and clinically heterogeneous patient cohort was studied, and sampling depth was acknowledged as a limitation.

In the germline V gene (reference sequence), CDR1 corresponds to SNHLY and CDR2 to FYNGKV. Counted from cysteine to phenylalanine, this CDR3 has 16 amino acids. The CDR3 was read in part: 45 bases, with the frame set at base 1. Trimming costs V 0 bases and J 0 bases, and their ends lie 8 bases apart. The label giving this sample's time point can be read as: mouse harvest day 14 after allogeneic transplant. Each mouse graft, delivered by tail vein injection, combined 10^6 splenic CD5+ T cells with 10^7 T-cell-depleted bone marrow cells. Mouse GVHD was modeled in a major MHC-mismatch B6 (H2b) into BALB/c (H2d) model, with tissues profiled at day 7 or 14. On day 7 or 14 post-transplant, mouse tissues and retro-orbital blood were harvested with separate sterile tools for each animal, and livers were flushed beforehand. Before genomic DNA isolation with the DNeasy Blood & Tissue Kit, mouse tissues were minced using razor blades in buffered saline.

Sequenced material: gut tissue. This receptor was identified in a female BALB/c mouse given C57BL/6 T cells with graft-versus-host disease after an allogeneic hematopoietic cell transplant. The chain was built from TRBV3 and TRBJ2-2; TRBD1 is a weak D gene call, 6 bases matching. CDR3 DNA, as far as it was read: TGTGCCAGCAGCTTAGCGCGGACAGCAAACACCGGGCAGCTCTAC. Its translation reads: CASSLARTANTGQLY. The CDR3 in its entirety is CASSLARTANTGQLYF. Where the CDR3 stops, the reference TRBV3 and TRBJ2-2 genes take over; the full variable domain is GPKVLQIPSHQIIDMGQMVTLNCDPVSNHLYFYWYKQILGQQMEFLVNFYNGKVMEKSKLFKDQFSVERPDGSYFTLKIQPTALEDSAVYFCASSLARTANTGQLYFGEGSKLTVL.